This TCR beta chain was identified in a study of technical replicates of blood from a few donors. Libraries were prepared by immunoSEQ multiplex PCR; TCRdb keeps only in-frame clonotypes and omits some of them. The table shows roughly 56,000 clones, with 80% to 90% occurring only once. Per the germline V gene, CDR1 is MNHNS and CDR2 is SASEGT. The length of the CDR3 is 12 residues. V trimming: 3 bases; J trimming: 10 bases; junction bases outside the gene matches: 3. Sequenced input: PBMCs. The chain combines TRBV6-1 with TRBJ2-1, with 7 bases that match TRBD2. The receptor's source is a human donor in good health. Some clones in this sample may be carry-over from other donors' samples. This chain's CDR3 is CASSDPAGEQFF. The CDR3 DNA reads TGTGCCAGCAGTGATCCAGCGGGGGAGCAGTTCTTC.